This T cell receptor beta chain was found in a study of blood T cell repertoires in COVID-19. In the authors' methods: Amplification of reference gene primers provided the estimated nucleated cell counts. Assay: immunoSEQ multiplex PCR; the TCRdb copy retains only in-frame clones and omits some. V and J calls and clone size follow that table, whereas D and trimming were derived from the DNA. The data show about 150,000 clones, approximately 78% seen once. On this clone itself: One junction end does not reproduce the germline sequence, and a read error may be involved.

This CDR3 has 18 amino acids. CDR1 MNHEY and CDR2 SVGEGT come from the germline V gene. Sequencing was done on a sample of peripheral blood. The TCR was taken from a human donor with acute or convalescent COVID-19. The donor label of this sample is uncertain. The chain carries TRBV6-2 or TRBV6-3 and TRBJ2-6; TRBD1 aligns across 7 bases. The CDR3 DNA is TGTACCAGCAGTTACTCTTCGGGACAGACCTCTGGGGCCAACGTCCTGACTTTC. Its translation: CTSSYSSGQTSGANVLTF.